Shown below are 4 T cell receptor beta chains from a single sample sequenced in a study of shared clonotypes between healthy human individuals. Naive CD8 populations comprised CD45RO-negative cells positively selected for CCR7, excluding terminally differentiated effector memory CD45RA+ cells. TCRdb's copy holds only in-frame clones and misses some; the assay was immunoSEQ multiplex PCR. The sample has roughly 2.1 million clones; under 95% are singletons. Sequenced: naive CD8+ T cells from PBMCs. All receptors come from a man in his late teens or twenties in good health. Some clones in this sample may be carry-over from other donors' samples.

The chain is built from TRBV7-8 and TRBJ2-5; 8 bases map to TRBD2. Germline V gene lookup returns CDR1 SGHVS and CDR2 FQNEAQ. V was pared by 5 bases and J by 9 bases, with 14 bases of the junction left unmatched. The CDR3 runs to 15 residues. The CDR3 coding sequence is TGTGCCAGCAGCCAGGGAACTCGGTCTAGCGGGCCCCAGTACTTC. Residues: CASSQGTRSSGPQYF.

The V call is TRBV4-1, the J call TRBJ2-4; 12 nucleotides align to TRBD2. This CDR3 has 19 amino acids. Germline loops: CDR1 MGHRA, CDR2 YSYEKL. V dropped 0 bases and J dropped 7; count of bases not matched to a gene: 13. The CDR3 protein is CASSQDGTSGSLLGNIQYF. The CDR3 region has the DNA TGCGCCAGCAGCCAAGATGGGACTAGCGGGTCCCTGCTGGGGAACATTCAGTACTTC.

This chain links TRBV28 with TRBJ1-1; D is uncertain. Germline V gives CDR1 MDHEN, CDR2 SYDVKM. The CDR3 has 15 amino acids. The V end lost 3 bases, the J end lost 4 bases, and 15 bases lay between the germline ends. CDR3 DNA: TGTGCCAGCAGTTTCCCCGGACCTTCTTTCACTGAAGCTTTCTTT. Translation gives CASSFPGPSFTEAFF. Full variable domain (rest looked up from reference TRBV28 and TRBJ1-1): DVKVTQSSRYLVKRTGEKVFLECVQDMDHENMFWYRQDPGLGLRLIYFSYDVKMKEKGDIPEGYSVSREKKERFSLILESASTNQTSMYLCASSFPGPSFTEAFFGQGTRLTVV.

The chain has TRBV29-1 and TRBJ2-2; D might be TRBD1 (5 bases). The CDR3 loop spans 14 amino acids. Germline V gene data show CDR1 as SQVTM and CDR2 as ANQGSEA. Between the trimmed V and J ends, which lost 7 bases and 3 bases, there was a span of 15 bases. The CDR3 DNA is TGCAGCGCCAGACAGCGACAAGACACCGGGGAGCTGTTTTTT. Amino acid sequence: CSARQRQDTGELFF.